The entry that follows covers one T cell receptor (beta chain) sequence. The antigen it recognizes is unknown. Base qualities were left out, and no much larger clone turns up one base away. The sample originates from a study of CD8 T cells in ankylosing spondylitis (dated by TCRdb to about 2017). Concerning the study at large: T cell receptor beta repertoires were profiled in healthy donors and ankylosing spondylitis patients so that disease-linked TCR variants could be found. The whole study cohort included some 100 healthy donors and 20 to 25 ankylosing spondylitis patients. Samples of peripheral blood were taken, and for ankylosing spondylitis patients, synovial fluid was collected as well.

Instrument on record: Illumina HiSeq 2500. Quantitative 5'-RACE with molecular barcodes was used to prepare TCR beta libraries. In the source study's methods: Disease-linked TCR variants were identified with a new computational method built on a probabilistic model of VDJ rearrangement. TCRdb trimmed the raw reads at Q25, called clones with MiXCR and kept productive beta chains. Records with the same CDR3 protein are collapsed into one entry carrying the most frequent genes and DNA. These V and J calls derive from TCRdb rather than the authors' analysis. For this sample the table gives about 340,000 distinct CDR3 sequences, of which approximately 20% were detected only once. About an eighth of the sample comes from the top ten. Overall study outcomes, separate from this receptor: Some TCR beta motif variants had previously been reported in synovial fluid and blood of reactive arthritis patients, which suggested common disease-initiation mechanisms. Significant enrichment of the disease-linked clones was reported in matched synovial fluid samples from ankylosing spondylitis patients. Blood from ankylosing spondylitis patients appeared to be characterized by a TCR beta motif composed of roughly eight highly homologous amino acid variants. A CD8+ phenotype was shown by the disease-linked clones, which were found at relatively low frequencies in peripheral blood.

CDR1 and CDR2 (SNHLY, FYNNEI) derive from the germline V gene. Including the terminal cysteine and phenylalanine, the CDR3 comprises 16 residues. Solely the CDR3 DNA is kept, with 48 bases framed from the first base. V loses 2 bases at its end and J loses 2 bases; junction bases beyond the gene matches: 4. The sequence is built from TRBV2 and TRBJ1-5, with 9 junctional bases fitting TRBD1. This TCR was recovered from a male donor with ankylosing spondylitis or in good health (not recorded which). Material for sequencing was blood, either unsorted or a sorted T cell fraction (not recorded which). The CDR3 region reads CASSESRTGGNQPQHF. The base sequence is TGTGCCAGCAGTGAATCTAGGACAGGGGGCAATCAGCCCCAGCATTTT.